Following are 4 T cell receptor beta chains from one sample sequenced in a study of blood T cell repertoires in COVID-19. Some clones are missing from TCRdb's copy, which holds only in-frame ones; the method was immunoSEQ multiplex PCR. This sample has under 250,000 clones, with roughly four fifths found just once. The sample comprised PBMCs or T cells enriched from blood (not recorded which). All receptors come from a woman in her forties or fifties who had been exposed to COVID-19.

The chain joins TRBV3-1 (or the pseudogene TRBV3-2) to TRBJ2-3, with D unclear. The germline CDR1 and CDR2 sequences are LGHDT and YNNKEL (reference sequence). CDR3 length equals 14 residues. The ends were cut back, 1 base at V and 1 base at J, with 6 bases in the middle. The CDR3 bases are TGTGCCAGCAGCCAAGTGGGCCGCACAGATACGCAGTATTTT. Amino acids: CASSQVGRTDTQYF.

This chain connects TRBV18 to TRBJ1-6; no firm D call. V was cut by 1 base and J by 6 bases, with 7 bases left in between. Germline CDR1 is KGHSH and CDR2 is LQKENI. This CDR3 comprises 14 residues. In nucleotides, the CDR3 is TGTGCCAGCTCACCACGGGCTTTTAATTCACCCCTCCACTTT. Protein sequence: CASSPRAFNSPLHF.

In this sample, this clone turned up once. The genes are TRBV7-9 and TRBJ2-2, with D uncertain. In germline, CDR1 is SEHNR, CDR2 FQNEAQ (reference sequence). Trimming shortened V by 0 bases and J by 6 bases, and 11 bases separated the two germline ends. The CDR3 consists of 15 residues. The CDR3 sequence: CASSLAGRHAGELFF. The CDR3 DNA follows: TGTGCCAGCAGCTTAGCGGGCAGACACGCCGGGGAGCTGTTTTTT.

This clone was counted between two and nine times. The CDR3 region is CASSISRAGDTQYF. Here the CDR3 DNA reads TGTGCCAGTAGTATATCCAGGGCGGGGGATACGCAGTATTTT. The rearrangement joins TRBV19 to TRBJ2-3; D perhaps matches TRBD2 (6 bases). V lost 2 bases to trimming and J lost 6 bases, with 12 bases between them. Germline CDR1 reads LNHDA; CDR2 reads SQIVND (reference sequence). The CDR3 covers 14 residues.